The T cell receptor beta chain described here comes from a study of response to subunit inactivated influenza vaccine. V dropped 1 base and J dropped 3; count of bases not matched to a gene: 5. This CDR3 has 17 residues. Germline assignment: CDR1 MRHNA and CDR2 SNTAGT. This clonotype showed up just a few times. The antigen remains unidentified. TCRdb used MiXCR to reprocess the RT-PCR reads, holding one entry per CDR3 protein. The table lists roughly 500,000 distinct CDR3 sequences, more than 15% of them singletons. The study's findings and limits: Every seasonal influenza vaccination brings in few new T cells, the authors suggested.

This chain connects TRBV6-4 to TRBJ2-3, with 12 bases fitting TRBD2. The clonotype comes from a man between 50 and 70 years old who received an inactivated influenza vaccine. Specimen: CD4+ T cells sorted from PBMCs, collected around 25 months after vaccination. This CDR3 is CASSDYPLAGGTDTQYF. The CDR3 DNA reads as TGTGCCAGCAGTGACTACCCACTAGCGGGGGGTACAGATACGCAGTATTTT.